The clone carrying this T cell receptor (beta chain) was counted at least ten times. The antigen is unknown. Hyperthyroidism was newly diagnosed in patients aged 18 to 65 (duration under 2 months). Clinical symptoms, serum thyroxine, TRAb, thyroid ultrasound and orbital computed tomography informed diagnoses. The V gene end was trimmed by 4 bases and the J gene end by 9 bases; junction bases not matched to a gene: 4. Germline V gives CDR1 MDHEN, CDR2 SYDVKM. There are 14 residues in the CDR3. Amplified TCR beta CDR3 regions came from RNA transcripts. The HTBI primer set was used in a first-round RT-PCR of the TCR CDR3. In TCRdb, the multiplex PCR reads were re-called with MiXCR into one record per CDR3 protein. The sample shows approximately 610,000 distinct CDR3 sequences, roughly a sixth of them seen only once. The data derive from a study of T cells in Graves' hyperthyroidism and ophthalmopathy. General study points: Ophthalmopathy prediction by the model preceded onset by a median roughly 6 months.

This sequence was found in a woman younger than 30 with Graves' hyperthyroidism. Sequenced sample: blood. The V call is TRBV28, the J call TRBJ2-1; the match to TRBD2 covers 12 bases. The CDR3 DNA reads TGTGCCAGCAGTTCTAGCGGGAGGGCCGTTGAGCAGTTCTTC. It translates to CASSSSGRAVEQFF.